These 16 T cell receptor beta chains came from one sample sequenced in a study of regulatory T cells in long-lasting Graves disease. Sequencing libraries for TCR beta were prepared with iRepertoire HTBI primers and Arm-PCR of CDR3 regions. A single record per CDR3 protein comes from TCRdb applying MiXCR to the multiplex PCR reads. The table has approximately 400,000 distinct CDR3 sequences, 15% to 17% seen once. Regarding time point: newly diagnosed GD, antithyroid drugs for less than 3 months. Generation of the TCR library employed RNA extracted from PBMCs. The sequencing here drew on peripheral blood mononuclear cells (PBMCs), taken at new diagnosis, from a patient treated with antithyroid drugs. Receptors were obtained from a female donor with Graves disease.

This clonotype was seen more than once but under ten times. The chain carries TRBV10-3 and TRBJ2-1, with TRBD2 matching over 11 bases. Germline values: CDR1 ENHRY, CDR2 SYGVKD. V lost 5 bases and J lost 5; bases outside the gene matches: 5. This CDR3 is 15 amino acids long. The CDR3 DNA reads TGTGCCATCAGTCCGGGACTAGCGGTTAACAATGAGCAGTTCTTC. Encoded protein: CAISPGLAVNNEQFF.

This clonotype was seen more than once but under ten times. The chain carries TRBV12-3 or TRBV12-4 and TRBJ2-2, with D possibly matching TRBD2 (5 bases). The length of the CDR3 is 16 residues. The germline V and J ends were trimmed by 2 bases and 3 bases, with 13 bases remaining between them. In nucleotides, the CDR3 is TGTGCCAGCAGTTTAAGCGGTTTTTCGGACACCGGGGAGCTGTTTTTT. It specifies CASSLSGFSDTGELFF.

The table lists this clonotype with many counts. V is TRBV28 and J is TRBJ2-1; TRBD1 is a possible D gene (5 bases). CDR1 and CDR2 from the germline V gene are MDHEN and SYDVKM. With 3 bases removed from V and 8 bases from J, the gap between germline ends came to 17 bases. The CDR3 runs to 15 residues. The CDR3 DNA sequence: TGTGCCAGCAGTTTGGATCTCAGGGTTTCCGATGAGCAGTTCTTC. This codes for CASSLDLRVSDEQFF.

V is TRBV12-3 or TRBV12-4 and J is TRBJ2-7; possible D gene TRBD2, 5 bases. There are 13 residues in the CDR3. V lost 5 bases and J 9 bases, leaving 17 bases between the germline ends. CDR3 protein: CASSPLRSGGQYF. The CDR3 nucleotides are TGTGCCAGCAGTCCCCTCCGGAGCGGCGGGCAGTACTTC.

The table lists this clonotype with many counts. The chain combines TRBV30 with TRBJ1-6, with D uncertain. From germline, CDR1 is GTSNPN and CDR2 SVGIG (reference sequence). V was pared by 2 bases and J by 10 bases, with 9 bases between. This CDR3 region has 12 residues. CDR3 loop: CAWSRVGSPLHF. CDR3 DNA: TGTGCCTGGAGTCGCGTGGGGTCACCCCTCCACTTT.

This clonotype was recorded at least ten times. The chain employs TRBV6-2 or TRBV6-3 and TRBJ2-5; 7 bases align to TRBD2. The CDR3 runs to 13 residues. From germline, CDR1 is MNHEY and CDR2 SVGEGT. V dropped 5 bases and J dropped 7; count of bases not matched to a gene: 7. The CDR3 coding sequence is TGTGCCAGCAGTGAAGCCAGGGAGGGGACCCAGTACTTC. This gives the protein CASSEAREGTQYF.

This clonotype was recorded at least ten times. This rearrangement joins TRBV24-1 to TRBJ2-1; 7 bases line up with TRBD2. This CDR3 spans 15 amino acids. Germline V gene data show CDR1 as KGHDR and CDR2 as SFDVKD. Unmatched junction bases numbered 16, after V lost 3 bases and J lost 15 bases. CDR3 sequence (DNA): TGTGCCACCAGTGATCCCCCGTCGGCGGGAGAGGTTTTGTTCTTC. Its protein product is CATSDPPSAGEVLFF.

This clonotype was seen more than once but under ten times. The rearrangement uses TRBV7-2 and TRBJ2-7; TRBD1 aligns across 8 bases. Germline loops: CDR1 SGHTA, CDR2 FQGNSA. The CDR3 is 20 amino acids. Trimming removed 1 base from V and 0 bases from J; junction bases left unmatched: 17. CDR3 nucleotides: TGTGCCAGCAGCTTAGTGTCCCTGACAGGGGTCACAACCCCCTCCTACGAGCAGTACTTC. It yields the protein CASSLVSLTGVTTPSYEQYF.

The chain has TRBV20-1 and TRBJ1-2; 7 bases match TRBD1. V lost 3 bases, J lost 3 bases, and 7 bases stayed unmatched. CDR3 length equals 14 residues. CDR1 and CDR2 (germline): DFQATT, SNEGSKA (reference sequence). CDR3 DNA: TGCAGTGCTAGTGAACTGCAGGGGGACTATGGCTACACCTTC. Encoded protein: CSASELQGDYGYTF.

This clonotype has more than one count but fewer than ten. The J gene is TRBJ2-3, the V gene TRBV20-1, with 9 bases aligning to TRBD1. With V trimmed by 5 bases and J by 4 bases, 10 bases remained unmatched. CDR1 DFQATT and CDR2 SNEGSKA come from the germline V gene (reference sequence). This CDR3 is built from 15 residues. DNA for the CDR3: TGCAGTGCTCCCCGGACAGGGGAGGTGTCAGATACGCAGTATTTT. This encodes CSAPRTGEVSDTQYF.

This clonotype was seen many times. The genes are TRBV3-1 and TRBJ1-1; D gene ambiguous. Germline-derived CDR1 and CDR2 are LGHDT and YNNKEL (reference sequence). Trimming took 1 base from V and 1 from J, leaving 13 bases between them. The CDR3 consists of 16 residues. The CDR3 nucleotides read TGTGCCAGCAGCCAAGGTTACCGGCGGGGGAACACTGAAGCTTTCTTT. This codes for CASSQGYRRGNTEAFF. The entire variable domain, with the rest obtained from reference TRBV3-1 and TRBJ1-1, is as follows: DTAVSQTPKYLVTQMGNDKSIKCEQNLGHDTMYWYKQDSKKFLKIMFSYNNKELIINETVPNRFSPKSPDKAHLNLHINSLELGDSAVYFCASSQGYRRGNTEAFFGQGTRLTVV.

This clonotype was picked up a small number of times. The rearrangement links TRBV4-1 to TRBJ1-2, with D possibly TRBD1 on 6 matching bases. V lost 4 bases, J lost 3 bases, and 15 bases lay in between. This CDR3 comprises 15 residues. Germline V lookup: CDR1 MGHRA, CDR2 YSYEKL. The chain's CDR3 is CASSPTGGSYYGYTF. In nucleotides, the CDR3 is TGCGCCAGCAGCCCCACTGGGGGCAGCTACTATGGCTACACCTTC.

The table lists this clonotype with many counts. This chain links TRBV4-1 with TRBJ1-2, with D perhaps TRBD1 (5 bases). Germline loops: CDR1 MGHRA, CDR2 YSYEKL. This CDR3 has 16 amino acids. V was clipped by 0 bases and J by 4 bases, with 15 bases between them. CDR3 sequence (DNA): TGCGCCAGCAGCCAAGAAGCAAGGGGTTATGGCTATGGCTACACCTTC. This gives the protein CASSQEARGYGYGYTF.

This clonotype came up many times. The gene calls are TRBV7-9 and TRBJ2-1; D unresolved. CDR3 size: 16 residues. Germline loops: CDR1 SEHNR, CDR2 FQNEAQ (reference sequence). The V gene lost 5 bases and the J gene lost 0 bases, with 14 bases spanning the gap. This chain's CDR3 is CASSLLGIGSYNEQFF. The CDR3 region has the DNA TGTGCCAGCAGCCTATTAGGGATTGGCTCCTACAATGAGCAGTTCTTC.

With regard to this clonotype: A much bigger clone sits one base away, suggesting this may be a read error. The chain joins TRBV6-6 to TRBJ2-5; the match to TRBD1 covers 8 bases. The CDR3 is made up of 15 amino acids. Germline V gene data show CDR1 as MNHNY and CDR2 as SVGAGI (reference sequence). The CDR3 spells CASSYSGDRQEAQYF. DNA of the CDR3: TGTGCCAGCAGTTACTCGGGGGACAGGCAAGAGGCCCAGTACTTC.

This chain joins TRBV5-6 and TRBJ2-3; the D call may be TRBD1 or TRBD2 (8 bases each). The germline CDR1 and CDR2 sequences are SGHDT and YYEEEE. V was cut by 4 bases and J by 2 bases, with 32 bases left in between. This CDR3 has 21 residues. CDR3 loop: CASSRQGLREAYPLVTDTQYF. CDR3 in DNA: TGTGCCAGCAGCAGACAGGGGTTGCGGGAGGCGTATCCCCTTGTCACAGATACGCAGTATTTT.